This T cell receptor beta chain was captured in a study of blood T cell repertoires in COVID-19. Study in general: The United States, Italy and Spain were the sources of the acute and convalescent COVID-19 samples.

Here immunoSEQ multiplex PCR was the method, and the copy in TCRdb shows in-frame clones only, minus some. The sample gives about 150,000 clones, 65% to 90% of which show up once; around 10% is in the top ten. Germline V lookup: CDR1 SGHVS, CDR2 FQNEAQ. V gave up 1 base and J gave up 0 bases, with 10 bases separating them. CDR3 length: 15 residues. This TCR was recovered from a woman aged 55-70 years with COVID-19, enrolled during active disease. The chain joins TRBV7-8 to TRBJ2-7, with D possibly matching TRBD2 (6 bases). Sequenced material: peripheral blood. CDR3 in amino acids: CASSLVGGSSYEQYF. The DNA for the CDR3 is TGTGCCAGCAGCTTAGTAGGAGGGAGCTCCTACGAGCAGTACTTC.